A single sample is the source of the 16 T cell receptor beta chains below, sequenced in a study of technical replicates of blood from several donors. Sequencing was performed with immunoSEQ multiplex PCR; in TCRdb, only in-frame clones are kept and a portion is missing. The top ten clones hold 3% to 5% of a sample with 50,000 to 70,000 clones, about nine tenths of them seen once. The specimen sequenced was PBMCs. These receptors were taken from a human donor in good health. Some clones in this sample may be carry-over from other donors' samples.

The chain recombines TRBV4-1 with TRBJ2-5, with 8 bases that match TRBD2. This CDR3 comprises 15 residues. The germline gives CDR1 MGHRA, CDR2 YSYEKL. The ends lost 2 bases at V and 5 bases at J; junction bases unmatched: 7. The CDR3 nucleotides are TGCGCCAGCAGCCAATCGGCGACTAGCGTTGAGACCCAGTACTTC. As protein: CASSQSATSVETQYF.

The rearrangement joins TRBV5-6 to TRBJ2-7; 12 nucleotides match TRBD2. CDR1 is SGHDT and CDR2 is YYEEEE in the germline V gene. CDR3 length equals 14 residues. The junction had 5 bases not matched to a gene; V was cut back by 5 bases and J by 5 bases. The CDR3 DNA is TGTGCCAGCAGATCGGGACTAGCGGGCCACGAGCAGTACTTC. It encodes CASRSGLAGHEQYF.

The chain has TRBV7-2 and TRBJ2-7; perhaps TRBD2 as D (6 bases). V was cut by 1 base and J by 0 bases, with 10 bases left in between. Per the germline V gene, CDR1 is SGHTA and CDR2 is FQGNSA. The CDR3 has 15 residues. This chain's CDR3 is CASSLVASDSYEQYF. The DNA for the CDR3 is TGTGCCAGCAGCTTAGTTGCTAGCGACTCCTACGAGCAGTACTTC.

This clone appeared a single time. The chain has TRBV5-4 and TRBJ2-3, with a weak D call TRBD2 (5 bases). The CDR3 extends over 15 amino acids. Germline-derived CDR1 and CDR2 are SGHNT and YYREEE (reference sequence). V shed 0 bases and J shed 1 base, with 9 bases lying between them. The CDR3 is CASSLGGAGTDTQYF. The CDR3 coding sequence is TGTGCCAGCAGCTTGGGGGGAGCGGGCACAGATACGCAGTATTTT.

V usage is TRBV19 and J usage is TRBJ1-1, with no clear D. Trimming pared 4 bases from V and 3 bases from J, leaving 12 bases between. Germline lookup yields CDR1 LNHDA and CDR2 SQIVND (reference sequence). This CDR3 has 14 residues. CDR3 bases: TGTGCCAGTAGTAGTCCACGCGGAGACACTGAAGCTTTCTTT. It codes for CASSSPRGDTEAFF.

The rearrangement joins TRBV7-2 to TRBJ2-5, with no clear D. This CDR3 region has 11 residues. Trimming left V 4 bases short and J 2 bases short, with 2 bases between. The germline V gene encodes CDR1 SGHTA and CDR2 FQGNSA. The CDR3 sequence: CASSSQETQYF. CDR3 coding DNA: TGTGCCAGCAGCTCACAAGAGACCCAGTACTTC.

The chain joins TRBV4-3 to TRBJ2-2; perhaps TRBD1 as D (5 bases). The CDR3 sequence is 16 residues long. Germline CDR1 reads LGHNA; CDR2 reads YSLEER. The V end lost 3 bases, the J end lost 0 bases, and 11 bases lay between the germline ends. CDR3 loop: CASSHDRPPNTGELFF. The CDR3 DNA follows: TGCGCCAGCAGCCACGACAGACCCCCGAACACCGGGGAGCTGTTTTTT.

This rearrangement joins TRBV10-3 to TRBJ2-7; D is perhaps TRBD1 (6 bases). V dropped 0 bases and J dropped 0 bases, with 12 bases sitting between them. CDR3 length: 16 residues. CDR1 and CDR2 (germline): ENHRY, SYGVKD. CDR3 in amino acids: CAISESGTISSYEQYF. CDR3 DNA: TGTGCCATCAGTGAGTCCGGGACAATTAGCTCCTACGAGCAGTACTTC.

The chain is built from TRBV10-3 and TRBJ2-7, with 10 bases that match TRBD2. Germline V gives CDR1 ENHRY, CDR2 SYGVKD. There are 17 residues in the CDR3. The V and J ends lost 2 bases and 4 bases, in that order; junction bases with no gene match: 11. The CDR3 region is CAISEGLAGARGYEQYF. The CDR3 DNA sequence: TGTGCCATCAGTGAGGGGCTAGCGGGAGCGAGGGGTTACGAGCAGTACTTC.

The CDR3 bases are TGTGCCAGCAGCTTTCTGGATGGCCAGGCCTCCGGTAATGAGCAGTTCTTC. This encodes CASSFLDGQASGNEQFF. V and J are TRBV5-6 and TRBJ2-1; D gene uncertain. Trimming took off 2 bases at V and 7 bases at J, with 22 bases between the two ends. From germline, CDR1 is SGHDT and CDR2 YYEEEE. The CDR3 is 17 amino acids.

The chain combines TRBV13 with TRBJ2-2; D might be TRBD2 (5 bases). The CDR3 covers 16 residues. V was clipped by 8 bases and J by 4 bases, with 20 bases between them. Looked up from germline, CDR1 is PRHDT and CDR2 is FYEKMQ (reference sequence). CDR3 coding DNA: TGTGCCAGCCGCTGGGCCAGCGGCCGAGGCACCGGGGAGCTGTTTTTT. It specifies CASRWASGRGTGELFF. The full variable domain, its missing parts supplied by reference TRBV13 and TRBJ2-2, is AAGVIQSPRHLIKEKRETATLKCYPIPRHDTVYWYQQGPGQDPQFLISFYEKMQSDKGSIPDRFSAQQFSDYHSELNMSSLELGDSALYFCASRWASGRGTGELFFGEGSRLTVL.

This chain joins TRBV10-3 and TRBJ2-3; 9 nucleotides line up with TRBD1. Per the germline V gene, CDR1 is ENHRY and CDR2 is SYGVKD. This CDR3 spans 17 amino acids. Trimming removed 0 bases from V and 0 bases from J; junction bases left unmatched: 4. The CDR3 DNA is TGTGCCATCAGTGAGTCGTCGGGACAGGGTAGCACAGATACGCAGTATTTT. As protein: CAISESSGQGSTDTQYF.

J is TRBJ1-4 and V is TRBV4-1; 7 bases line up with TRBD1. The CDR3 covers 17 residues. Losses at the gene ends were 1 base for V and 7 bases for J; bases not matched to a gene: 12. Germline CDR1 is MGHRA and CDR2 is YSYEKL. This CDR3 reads CASSQGAGGDRVEKLFF. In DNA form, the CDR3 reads TGCGCCAGCAGCCAAGGGGCGGGAGGGGACAGAGTTGAAAAACTGTTTTTT.

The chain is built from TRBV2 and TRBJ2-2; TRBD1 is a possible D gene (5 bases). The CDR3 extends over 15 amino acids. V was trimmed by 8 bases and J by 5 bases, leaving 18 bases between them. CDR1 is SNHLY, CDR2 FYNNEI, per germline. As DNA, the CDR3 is TGTGCCAGCGGCTACAGGTCTTCGGGTACCGGGGAGCTGTTTTTT. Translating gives CASGYRSSGTGELFF.

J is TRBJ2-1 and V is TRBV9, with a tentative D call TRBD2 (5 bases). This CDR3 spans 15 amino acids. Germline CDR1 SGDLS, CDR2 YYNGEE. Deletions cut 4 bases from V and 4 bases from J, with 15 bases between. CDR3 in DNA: TGTGCCAGCAGCTCATCGGGGTGGGGTTACAATGAGCAGTTCTTC. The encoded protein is CASSSSGWGYNEQFF.

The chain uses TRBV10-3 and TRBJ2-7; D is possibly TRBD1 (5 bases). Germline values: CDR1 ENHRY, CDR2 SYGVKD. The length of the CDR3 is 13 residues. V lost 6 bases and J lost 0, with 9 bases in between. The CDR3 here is CAIRSDTSYEQYF. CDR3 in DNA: TGTGCCATCAGATCGGACACCTCCTACGAGCAGTACTTC.